Shown below are 32 T cell receptor beta chains from a single sample sequenced in a study of blood T cell repertoires in COVID-19. Assay used: immunoSEQ multiplex PCR; TCRdb lists only in-frame clones, some missing. The sample contains roughly 670,000 clones, about 90% of which appear only once. Sequencing used peripheral blood. The receptors come from a woman aged 18 to 35 with acute or convalescent COVID-19.

Turning to this clone: The sample carries other DNA sequences with the same CDR3. The chain links TRBV9 to TRBJ1-3, with 8 positions matching TRBD1. This CDR3 is built from 14 residues. Per germline, CDR1 SGDLS and CDR2 YYNGEE. V lost 3 bases and J lost 4; bases outside the gene matches: 3. CDR3 coding DNA: TGTGCCAGCAGCGCCACAGGGGGAGGAAACACCATATATTTT. It is translated as CASSATGGGNTIYF. Complete variable domain (other parts from reference TRBV9 and TRBJ1-3): DSGVTQTPKHLITATGQRVTLRCSPRSGDLSVYWYQQSLDQGLQFLIQYYNGEERAKGNILERFSAQQFPDLHSELNLSSLELGDSALYFCASSATGGGNTIYFGEGSWLTVV.

This rearrangement joins TRBV20-1 to TRBJ1-2, with D hard to call. The germline CDR1 and CDR2 sequences are DFQATT and SNEGSKA (reference sequence). The CDR3 consists of 11 residues. The V gene lost 6 bases and the J gene lost 8 bases, with 13 bases spanning the gap. The CDR3 loop is CSAEGGGGYTF. The CDR3 coding sequence is TGCAGTGCCGAGGGCGGAGGAGGCTACACCTTC.

V usage is TRBV4-1 and J usage is TRBJ2-1; TRBD2 aligns across 13 bases. This CDR3 is built from 17 residues. The ends lost 2 bases at V and 2 bases at J; junction bases unmatched: 3. CDR1 and CDR2 (germline): MGHRA, YSYEKL. CDR3: CASSQKTSGGPYNEQFF. The CDR3 DNA reads as TGCGCCAGCAGCCAAAAGACTAGCGGGGGGCCCTACAATGAGCAGTTCTTC.

V and J are TRBV13 and TRBJ1-2; D may be TRBD1 (6 bases). The CDR3 length is 18 residues. V lost 5 bases and J 1 base, leaving 23 bases between the germline ends. Looked up from germline, CDR1 is PRHDT and CDR2 is FYEKMQ (reference sequence). The CDR3 DNA sequence: TGTGCCAGCAGCCGAGTAGGGTGGGGAAAGGGGGATAACTATGGCTACACCTTC. The encoded protein is CASSRVGWGKGDNYGYTF. The full variable domain, in which reference TRBV13 and TRBJ1-2 provide the parts outside the CDR3, is AAGVIQSPRHLIKEKRETATLKCYPIPRHDTVYWYQQGPGQDPQFLISFYEKMQSDKGSIPDRFSAQQFSDYHSELNMSSLELGDSALYFCASSRVGWGKGDNYGYTFGSGTRLTVV.

The chain uses TRBV6-5 and TRBJ1-4; the D gene is possibly TRBD1 (5 bases). Deletions cut 6 bases from V and 5 bases from J, with 13 bases between. Germline V gene data show CDR1 as MNHEY and CDR2 as SVGAGI. The CDR3 spans 14 residues. CDR3 sequence reads: CASSDSTPNEKLFF. CDR3 DNA: TGTGCCAGCAGCGACAGTACCCCAAATGAAAAACTGTTTTTT.

This clone was seen a handful of times. This chain joins TRBV28 and TRBJ1-2; 7 nucleotides match TRBD1. The CDR3 extends over 17 amino acids. The ends lost 6 bases at V and 2 bases at J; junction bases unmatched: 15. Germline V gene sequence: CDR1 MDHEN, CDR2 SYDVKM. The CDR3 reads CASSPPGMGQLNYGYTF. CDR3 in DNA: TGTGCCAGCAGCCCTCCGGGGATGGGACAGCTCAACTATGGCTACACCTTC.

The CDR3 bases are TGTGCCAGCAGTTTATATGGGGCGTTGGGCGGCTACACCTTC. Translating it yields CASSLYGALGGYTF. This chain connects TRBV27 to TRBJ1-2, with D maybe TRBD1 (5 bases). Germline V gene data show CDR1 as MNHEY and CDR2 as SMNVEV (reference sequence). The CDR3 has 14 residues. V was cut by 1 base and J by 8 bases, with 14 bases left in between.

This sequence joins TRBV5-1 and TRBJ1-2, with D hard to call. The CDR3 totals 14 residues. Trimming pared 0 bases from V and 2 bases from J, leaving 8 bases between. Germline assignment: CDR1 SGHRS and CDR2 YFSETQ. The CDR3 DNA reads TGCGCCAGCAGCTTGGTGGGCAACAACTATGGCTACACCTTC. Its protein product is CASSLVGNNYGYTF.

The CDR3 here is CATSRTGVSPLHF. CDR3 nucleotide sequence: TGTGCCACCAGCAGGACAGGGGTTTCACCCCTCCACTTT. The chain carries TRBV15 and TRBJ1-6; 8 nucleotides agree with TRBD1. V lost 3 bases, J lost 9 bases, and 1 base stayed unmatched. In germline, CDR1 is LNHNV, CDR2 YYDKDF (reference sequence). CDR3 length: 13 residues.

The chain couples TRBV6-5 to TRBJ2-3, with TRBD2 matching over 9 bases. The V segment lost 6 bases and the J segment 6 bases; nucleotides outside the gene matches: 10. Looked up from germline, CDR1 is MNHEY and CDR2 is SVGAGI. The CDR3 consists of 15 residues. The CDR3 DNA sequence: TGTGCCAGCAGCCGGCTAGCGGGGAAAGAGGATACGCAGTATTTT. Translation: CASSRLAGKEDTQYF.

The chain joins TRBV5-1 to TRBJ2-3; maybe TRBD1 (6 bases). Trimming cost V 0 bases and J 6 bases, with 14 bases left between them. The CDR3 extends over 15 amino acids. Germline lookup yields CDR1 SGHRS and CDR2 YFSETQ. The CDR3 sequence: CASSLVAGVADTQYF. CDR3 DNA sequence: TGCGCCAGCAGCTTGGTGGCAGGGGTAGCGGATACGCAGTATTTT. Together with reference TRBV5-1 and TRBJ2-3, the CDR3 gives the full variable domain: KAGVTQTPRYLIKTRGQQVTLSCSPISGHRSVSWYQQTPGQGLQFLFEYFSETQRNKGNFPGRFSGRQFSNSRSEMNVSTLELGDSALYLCASSLVAGVADTQYFGPGTRLTVL.

This clone has only one observation. The chain is built from TRBV6-5 and TRBJ1-2; TRBD1 might be the D (5 bases). Germline lookup yields CDR1 MNHEY and CDR2 SVGAGI. This CDR3 is built from 13 residues. The V end lost 5 bases, the J end lost 6 bases, and 13 bases lay between the germline ends. CDR3 amino acids: CASSLGPPDGYTF. CDR3 in DNA: TGTGCCAGCAGTCTGGGGCCCCCCGATGGCTACACCTTC.

This clone was detected only once. The gene calls are TRBV5-6 and TRBJ1-2; TRBD1 aligns across 8 bases. The V gene end was trimmed by 0 bases and the J gene end by 5 bases; junction bases not matched to a gene: 6. This CDR3 contains 15 residues. Germline values: CDR1 SGHDT, CDR2 YYEEEE. CDR3 loop: CASSLDAGGRYGYTF. In nucleotides, the CDR3 is TGTGCCAGCAGCTTGGATGCAGGGGGCAGGTATGGCTACACCTTC.

V and J are TRBV13 and TRBJ2-5; tentative D call: TRBD2 (5 bases). Trimming stripped 1 base from V and 5 bases from J, with 11 bases between. CDR3 size: 14 residues. Germline V gene data show CDR1 as PRHDT and CDR2 as FYEKMQ (reference sequence). The CDR3 protein is CASSLESGMETQYF. CDR3 coding DNA: TGTGCCAGCAGCTTAGAATCGGGAATGGAGACCCAGTACTTC. Supplemented by reference TRBV13 and TRBJ2-5, the full variable domain reads AAGVIQSPRHLIKEKRETATLKCYPIPRHDTVYWYQQGPGQDPQFLISFYEKMQSDKGSIPDRFSAQQFSDYHSELNMSSLELGDSALYFCASSLESGMETQYFGPGTRLLVL.

The chain recombines TRBV5-1 with TRBJ1-6; TRBD1 aligns across 7 bases. CDR1 is SGHRS, CDR2 YFSETQ, per germline. The CDR3 spans 15 residues. With V trimmed by 2 bases and J by 9 bases, 8 bases remained unmatched. In DNA, the CDR3 is TGCGCCAGCAGCTTACCCGACAGGGTCGGTTCACCCCTCCACTTT. The encoded protein is CASSLPDRVGSPLHF. Full variable domain (rest looked up from reference TRBV5-1 and TRBJ1-6): KAGVTQTPRYLIKTRGQQVTLSCSPISGHRSVSWYQQTPGQGLQFLFEYFSETQRNKGNFPGRFSGRQFSNSRSEMNVSTLELGDSALYLCASSLPDRVGSPLHFGNGTRLTVT.

This sequence joins TRBV12-3 or TRBV12-4 and TRBJ2-5; D uncertain. The V end lost 5 bases, the J end lost 5 bases, and 12 bases lay between the germline ends. This CDR3 is built from 13 residues. CDR3 in amino acids: CASSPHEWETQYF. CDR3 DNA sequence: TGTGCCAGCAGTCCGCACGAGTGGGAGACCCAGTACTTC.

J is TRBJ1-6 and V is TRBV4-3; weak D call: TRBD1 (5 bases). The CDR3 length is 16 residues. V dropped 0 bases and J dropped 7 bases, with 13 bases sitting between them. The germline CDR1 and CDR2 sequences are LGHNA and YSLEER. The CDR3 bases are TGCGCCAGCAGCCAAGATTTTGGGGGGGGAAATTCACCCCTCCACTTT. It encodes CASSQDFGGGNSPLHF.

This chain joins TRBV3-1 (or the pseudogene TRBV3-2) and TRBJ2-3; TRBD2 might be the D (5 bases). Looked up from germline, CDR1 is LGHDT and CDR2 is YNNKEL (reference sequence). This CDR3 region has 14 residues. Trimming left V 4 bases short and J 6 bases short, with 14 bases between. DNA for the CDR3: TGTGCCAGCAGCCCCGACTCCAGGAGGGATACGCAGTATTTT. Its translation: CASSPDSRRDTQYF.

The V call is TRBV18, the J call TRBJ1-4; TRBD1 agrees at 7 bases. Germline V gives CDR1 KGHSH, CDR2 LQKENI. The ends lost 5 bases at V and 7 bases at J; junction bases unmatched: 7. The CDR3 extends over 14 amino acids. CDR3 region: CASSAGGRSEKLFF. In DNA, the CDR3 is TGTGCCAGCTCAGCAGGGGGACGGAGTGAAAAACTGTTTTTT.

This clone has just one count. V is TRBV4-2 and J is TRBJ1-1, with D tentatively TRBD1 (5 bases). Trimming cost V 0 bases and J 14 bases, with 16 bases left between them. CDR1 is LGHNA, CDR2 YNFKEQ, per germline. This CDR3 spans 13 amino acids. For the CDR3, the DNA is TGTGCCAGCAGCCAAGACAGGGCGACGGACCCCTTCTTT. Translation: CASSQDRATDPFF.

The genes are TRBV24-1 and TRBJ1-1; 9 positions match TRBD1. The CDR3 consists of 15 residues. Germline V gene sequence: CDR1 KGHDR, CDR2 SFDVKD. V lost 5 bases, J lost 8 bases, and 11 bases stayed unmatched. The CDR3 DNA reads TGTGCCACCAGTGGGACAGGGGCGATGTCCCACGAAGCTTTCTTT. It specifies CATSGTGAMSHEAFF.

This rearrangement joins TRBV5-1 to TRBJ2-1, with TRBD2 matching 8 bases. The CDR3 is made up of 16 amino acids. Looked up from germline, CDR1 is SGHRS and CDR2 is YFSETQ. Germline trimming cut 4 bases from V and 5 bases from J; bases unmatched to any gene: 11. The CDR3 spells CASSPSGGNLDNEQFF. In nucleotides, the CDR3 is TGCGCCAGCAGCCCCAGCGGGGGAAATTTAGACAATGAGCAGTTCTTC.

The chain joins TRBV7-6 to TRBJ2-5; D is unclear. The length of the CDR3 is 12 residues. Germline loops: CDR1 SGHVS, CDR2 FNYEAQ. V was pared by 5 bases and J by 2 bases, with 6 bases between. CDR3 sequence (DNA): TGTGCCAGCAGCCGAGGTCAAGAGACCCAGTACTTC. It specifies CASSRGQETQYF. The whole variable domain, remainder taken from reference TRBV7-6 and TRBJ2-5, is GAGVSQSPRYKVTKRGQDVALRCDPISGHVSLYWYRQALGQGPEFLTYFNYEAQQDKSGLPNDRFSAERPEGSISTLTIQRTEQRDSAMYRCASSRGQETQYFGPGTRLLVL.

This rearrangement joins TRBV13 to TRBJ1-2, with D perhaps matching TRBD1 (5 bases). Per germline, CDR1 PRHDT and CDR2 FYEKMQ (reference sequence). CDR3 size: 13 residues. V lost 4 bases and J 2 bases, leaving 8 bases between the germline ends. Here the CDR3 reads CASSSGGNYGYTF. For the CDR3, the DNA is TGTGCCAGCAGCTCCGGGGGGAACTATGGCTACACCTTC.

This clone appeared once. The V and J genes are TRBV6-5 and TRBJ2-2, with 7 bases aligning to TRBD1. Trimming cost V 10 bases and J 2 bases; bases outside gene matches: 10. CDR3 length: 15 amino acids. Germline V gene lookup returns CDR1 MNHEY and CDR2 SVGAGI. The CDR3, as DNA: TGTGCCACCTGGACGGGGACAGTTAACACCGGGGAGCTGTTTTTT. Translating gives CATWTGTVNTGELFF.

The rearrangement joins TRBV29-1 to TRBJ1-1; a possible D gene is TRBD1 (6 bases). Looked up from germline, CDR1 is SQVTM and CDR2 is ANQGSEA. The V gene lost 3 bases and the J gene lost 0 bases, with 14 bases spanning the gap. The CDR3 contains 15 residues. The CDR3 loop is CSVDVAGDMNTEAFF. CDR3 bases: TGCAGCGTTGATGTGGCAGGGGACATGAACACTGAAGCTTTCTTT.

This clone was observed once. The chain employs TRBV6-2 or TRBV6-3 and TRBJ2-7; 14 nucleotides line up with TRBD2. The ends lost 4 bases at V and 6 bases at J; junction bases unmatched: 11. CDR1 is MNHEY and CDR2 is SVGEGT in the germline V gene. CDR3 length: 17 residues. CDR3 loop: CASSLGTSGGPTSEQYF. The CDR3 bases are TGTGCCAGCAGTTTGGGGACTAGCGGGGGCCCCACCTCCGAGCAGTACTTC.

The chain carries TRBV13 and TRBJ1-1; the D is unclear. The germline V and J ends were trimmed by 0 bases and 2 bases, with 13 bases remaining between them. The CDR3 runs to 16 residues. Germline-derived CDR1 and CDR2 are PRHDT and FYEKMQ (reference sequence). The CDR3 nucleotides read TGTGCCAGCAGCTTAGGCCTAACGAGGGAAAACACTGAAGCTTTCTTT. This sequence encodes CASSLGLTRENTEAFF.

The genes are TRBV12-3 or TRBV12-4 and TRBJ1-2, with TRBD1 as a possible D gene (6 bases). V was trimmed by 7 bases and J by 1 base, leaving 10 bases between them. The CDR3 consists of 13 residues. The CDR3 is CASTIGGNYGYTF. The CDR3 DNA reads as TGTGCCAGCACGATAGGGGGTAACTATGGCTACACCTTC.

This clone occurred once. The CDR3 coding sequence is TGTGCCAGCACCTCCGGGACAGGGATACATACTGAAGCTTTCTTT. This codes for CASTSGTGIHTEAFF. The chain couples TRBV6-5 to TRBJ1-1; 9 bases fit TRBD1. The V gene's germline CDR1 is MNHEY and CDR2 SVGAGI. Germline trimming cut 7 bases from V and 5 bases from J; bases unmatched to any gene: 11. The CDR3 is 15 residues long.

J is TRBJ1-1 and V is TRBV7-9; a weak D match, TRBD1 (6 bases). CDR3 length equals 18 residues. V dropped 4 bases and J dropped 0 bases, with 21 bases sitting between them. Looked up from germline, CDR1 is SEHNR and CDR2 is FQNEAQ (reference sequence). CDR3 bases: TGTGCCAGCAGCTCCTGGTCCGGACAGCCTGGCGTGAACACTGAAGCTTTCTTT. This codes for CASSSWSGQPGVNTEAFF.

V gene TRBV7-2 combines with J gene TRBJ1-2, with 10 nucleotides matching TRBD1. This CDR3 is built from 15 residues. J gave up 6 bases and V 5 bases, and 9 bases lay outside the gene matches. In germline, CDR1 is SGHTA, CDR2 FQGNSA. CDR3 protein: CASSHIGQGVNGYTF. CDR3 DNA sequence: TGTGCCAGCAGCCACATAGGACAGGGGGTTAATGGCTACACCTTC.